This TCR beta chain was sequenced during a study of identical twins. Study-level points and caveats: Invariant T cells like MAIT and iNKT could partly confound the zero-insertion analyses. Twin-shared out-of-frame alpha sequences were enriched for low generation probability.

Trimming took off 1 base at V and 2 bases at J, with 5 bases between the two ends. The CDR3 covers 13 residues. Germline V gives CDR1 DFQATT, CDR2 SNEGSKA (reference sequence). A universal primer site was added by template switching, and unique molecular identifiers were carried by the cDNA. Each CDR3 protein gets one entry after TCRdb re-called the 5' RACE reads with MiXCR. The data show over 250,000 distinct CDR3 sequences, over 8.5% seen once. Comment on this clonotype: The antigen is undetermined.

Separately, the same data were catalogued under a study of yellow fever vaccine responses in identical twins. That source notes: Twins' vaccine T cell response reportedly gave the appearance of partial convergence and partial personalization.

Specimen: CD8+ T cells sorted from blood. The chain joins TRBV20-1 to TRBJ2-2; D is ambiguous. The clonotype comes from a woman aged 18-29 years in good health. CDR3 amino acids: CSARGDNTGELFF. The CDR3 nucleotides are TGCAGTGCTAGAGGTGACAACACCGGGGAGCTGTTTTTT.